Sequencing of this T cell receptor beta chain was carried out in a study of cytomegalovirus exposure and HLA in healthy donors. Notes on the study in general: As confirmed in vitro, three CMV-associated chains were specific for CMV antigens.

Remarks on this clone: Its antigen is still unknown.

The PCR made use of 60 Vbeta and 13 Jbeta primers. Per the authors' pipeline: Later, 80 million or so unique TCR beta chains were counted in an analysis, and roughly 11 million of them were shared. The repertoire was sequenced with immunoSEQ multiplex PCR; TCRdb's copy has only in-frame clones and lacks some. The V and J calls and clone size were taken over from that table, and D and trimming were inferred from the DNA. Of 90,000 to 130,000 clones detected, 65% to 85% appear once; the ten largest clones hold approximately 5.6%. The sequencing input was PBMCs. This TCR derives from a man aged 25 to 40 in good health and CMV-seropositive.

This chain's CDR3 is CASSQGQGRYEQYF. CDR3 bases: TGTGCCAGCAGCCAAGGACAGGGTCGGTACGAGCAGTACTTC. The V call is TRBV5-6, the J call TRBJ2-7; TRBD1 matches at 8 bases. Looked up from germline, CDR1 is SGHDT and CDR2 is YYEEEE. The CDR3 is 14 residues long. V shed 4 bases and J 4 bases; nucleotides not matched to a gene: 7.